This TCR beta chain comes out of a study of blood T cells in healthy people across ages. Study in general: Per every two T cells, about one barcoded beta molecule was captured by template switching.

A note on this clonotype: The antigen is not known.

The second PCR ran roughly 7 to 12 cycles with a sample-barcoded 5' primer and J-beta primers. TCRdb fed the 5' RACE reads into MiXCR, producing one record per CDR3 protein. The sample shows some 1,500,000 distinct CDR3 sequences, about 42% of them seen only once. This CDR3 has 17 amino acids. Germline lookup yields CDR1 MNHEY and CDR2 SMNVEV (reference sequence). The junction had 13 bases not matched to a gene; V was cut back by 0 bases and J by 8 bases. Study-wide findings and caveats: Naive T cell percentage showed a strong correlation with TCR beta diversity. Total diversity from one million sequenced T cells was likely underestimated. Versus aged donors, long-lived donors had higher diversity and more naive CD4+ cells.

The V and J genes are TRBV27 and TRBJ2-3; 8 bases are a match to TRBD2. Sequenced input: blood. The sequence came from a woman younger than 30 in good health. The CDR3 sequence is CASSLSLPGGASPTQYF. In DNA, the CDR3 is TGTGCCAGCAGTTTATCCCTCCCGGGAGGGGCTTCTCCTACGCAGTATTTT.